A single sample is the source of the 27 T cell receptor beta chains below, sequenced in a study of cytomegalovirus exposure and HLA in healthy donors (dated by TCRdb to 2017 to 2019). Preparation of the library involved the immunoSEQ multiplex PCR assay. The multiplex PCR relied on a mix of 60 forward primers for TCR Vbeta segments and 13 reverse primers for TCR Jbeta segments. TCRdb stores this immuneACCESS table with in-frame sequences only. Part of the clones is absent; in the studies checked, under half of the shortfall reflects unresolved V genes, and no reason is known for the rest. Across this sample there are about 160,000 clones, with approximately 81% seen only once. Of the sample, roughly 7.5% falls within the top ten clones. Sequencing input: PBMCs. All receptors come from a young woman in good health and CMV-seropositive.

The chain joins TRBV30 to TRBJ1-1; a possible D gene is TRBD1 (6 bases). V lost 2 bases and J lost 5, with 12 bases in between. Germline CDR1 reads GTSNPN; CDR2 reads SVGIG (reference sequence). The CDR3 sequence is 13 residues long. The CDR3 nucleotides are TGTGCCTGGAGTACAGGGTTCAGGACTGAAGCTTTCTTT. This translates into CAWSTGFRTEAFF.

The gene calls are TRBV5-1 and TRBJ2-1; D might be TRBD1 (6 bases). CDR3 length: 13 residues. V shed 7 bases and J shed 3 bases, with 11 bases lying between them. Germline V gene data show CDR1 as SGHRS and CDR2 as YFSETQ. CDR3 DNA sequence: TGCGCCAGCCAACTGGACAGCTACAATGAGCAGTTCTTC. As protein: CASQLDSYNEQFF.

The CDR3 DNA reads as TGTGCCTGGAGCCCGGGGGGGGGTAGAAATGAGCAGTTCTTC. This sequence encodes CAWSPGGGRNEQFF. The genes are TRBV30 and TRBJ2-1, with 8 bases matching TRBD2. This CDR3 contains 14 residues. Looked up from germline, CDR1 is GTSNPN and CDR2 is SVGIG (reference sequence). The trim removed 3 bases at V and 7 bases at J, leaving 8 bases unmatched.

The chain links TRBV9 to TRBJ2-3, with D uncertain. CDR1 and CDR2 from the germline V gene are SGDLS and YYNGEE. Trimming shortened V by 0 bases and J by 0 bases, and 8 bases separated the two germline ends. This CDR3 has 15 residues. This chain's CDR3 is CASSVGSWSTDTQYF. DNA of the CDR3: TGTGCCAGCAGCGTAGGGAGCTGGAGCACAGATACGCAGTATTTT. The whole variable domain, filled in from reference TRBV9 and TRBJ2-3, reads DSGVTQTPKHLITATGQRVTLRCSPRSGDLSVYWYQQSLDQGLQFLIQYYNGEERAKGNILERFSAQQFPDLHSELNLSSLELGDSALYFCASSVGSWSTDTQYFGPGTRLTVL.

The rearrangement joins TRBV6-6 to TRBJ2-2, with 10 bases identical to TRBD1. V was pared by 5 bases and J by 5 bases, with 5 bases of the junction left unmatched. Germline CDR1 is MNHNY and CDR2 is SVGAGI (reference sequence). The CDR3 is 15 residues long. CDR3 coding DNA: TGTGCCAGCAGTCAAAAGGACAGGGGGACCGGGGAGCTGTTTTTT. Translated, it gives CASSQKDRGTGELFF.

This chain links TRBV7-9 with TRBJ1-1; D is ambiguous. The CDR3 has 13 residues. Trimming left V 3 bases short and J 4 bases short, with 9 bases between. Germline V CDR1 and CDR2: SEHNR, FQNEAQ (reference sequence). The CDR3 coding sequence is TGTGCCAGCAGCTTTAGCGGTATCACTGAAGCTTTCTTT. Its translation: CASSFSGITEAFF.

The chain employs TRBV6-1 and TRBJ1-5; D not resolved. The germline V gene has CDR1 MNHNS and CDR2 SASEGT. The ends were cut back, 4 bases at V and 7 bases at J, with 14 bases in the middle. The CDR3 runs 14 residues. This CDR3 reads CASSVEGWGQPQHF. The CDR3 nucleotides are TGTGCCAGCAGTGTTGAGGGCTGGGGACAGCCCCAGCATTTT.

The V gene is TRBV2, the J gene TRBJ1-1; D not resolved. The CDR3 contains 13 residues. CDR1 and CDR2 (germline): SNHLY, FYNNEI. V lost 3 bases to trimming and J lost 7 bases, with 12 bases between them. CDR3 sequence: CASSDYGAGEAFF. CDR3 coding DNA: TGTGCCAGCAGTGATTACGGTGCAGGTGAAGCTTTCTTT.

Regarding this clone: This is likely a read error, given that the CDR3 carries no conserved phenylalanine or tryptophan at its end. The DNA is omitted, as the CDR3 cannot be located on it reliably, and the CDR3 follows TCRdb's listing. CDR3 sequence reads: CASSPTLVS. V gene TRBV11-2 combines with J gene TRBJ1-1. The CDR3 adds up to 9 amino acids, both ends counted. Looked up from germline, CDR1 is SGHAT and CDR2 is FQNNGV.

This chain uses TRBV11-3 with TRBJ2-1; tentative D call: TRBD1 (6 bases). This CDR3 has 14 amino acids. From germline, CDR1 is SGHNT and CDR2 YENEEA. V lost 5 bases and J lost 9, with 17 bases in between. The CDR3 DNA reads as TGTGCCAGCAGCCCGTCTCCTACAGGGATTGAGCAGTTCTTC. Translation: CASSPSPTGIEQFF.

This sequence joins TRBV30 and TRBJ2-3, with D perhaps TRBD1 (6 bases). CDR1 and CDR2 (germline): GTSNPN, SVGIG (reference sequence). The CDR3 runs 11 residues. Deletions cut 2 bases from V and 9 bases from J, with 9 bases between. CDR3: CAWSRQVTQYF. The DNA for the CDR3 is TGTGCCTGGAGTCGACAGGTCACGCAGTATTTT.

This rearrangement joins TRBV27 to TRBJ2-1; the D is unclear. The V gene's germline CDR1 is MNHEY and CDR2 SMNVEV (reference sequence). Trimming cost V 1 base and J 1 base, with 8 bases left between them. CDR3 length: 15 amino acids. In DNA form, the CDR3 reads TGTGCCAGCAGTTTATACCCAGGTTCCTACAATGAGCAGTTCTTC. It codes for CASSLYPGSYNEQFF.

In this sample, this clone turned up a few times. The gene calls are TRBV7-2 and TRBJ2-1, with 12 positions matching TRBD2. CDR1 SGHTA and CDR2 FQGNSA come from the germline V gene. Trimming at V came to 4 bases and at J to 9 bases, leaving 10 bases not matched to a gene. The CDR3 is 16 amino acids. This chain's CDR3 is CASSSGSLAGGSEQFF. The DNA for the CDR3 is TGTGCCAGCAGCTCCGGATCTCTAGCGGGGGGGTCTGAGCAGTTCTTC.

This clone was counted only a few times. The V call is TRBV5-8, the J call TRBJ1-2; D gene ambiguous. CDR3 length: 14 residues. The V and J ends lost 0 bases and 4 bases respectively, with 10 bases between them. The germline V gene has CDR1 SGHTS and CDR2 YDEGEE. In DNA, the CDR3 is TGTGCCAGCAGCTTGGGTGGGAGCTCCTATGGCTACACCTTC. Encoded protein: CASSLGGSSYGYTF. Together with reference TRBV5-8 and TRBJ1-2, the CDR3 gives the full variable domain: EAGVTQSPTHLIKTRGQQATLRCSPISGHTSVYWYQQALGLGLQFLLWYDEGEERNRGNFPPRFSGRQFPNYSSELNVNALELEDSALYLCASSLGGSSYGYTFGSGTRLTVV.

The chain links TRBV7-2 to TRBJ2-7, with D possibly being TRBD2 (5 bases). V was clipped by 3 bases and J by 1 base, with 16 bases between them. CDR1 is SGHTA, CDR2 FQGNSA, per germline. This CDR3 spans 16 amino acids. In nucleotides, the CDR3 is TGTGCCAGCAGCTTGAGGTCCATTAGCGCATCCTACGAGCAGTACTTC. Its protein product is CASSLRSISASYEQYF.

The rearrangement links TRBV2 to TRBJ2-7; 9 bases match TRBD1. The CDR3 is made up of 14 amino acids. Trimming cost V 5 bases and J 4 bases; bases outside gene matches: 6. In germline, CDR1 is SNHLY, CDR2 FYNNEI. In nucleotides, the CDR3 is TGTGCCAGCAGTTGGGACAGGGTTAGTTACGAGCAGTACTTC. It translates to CASSWDRVSYEQYF.

This clone turned up a few times. This rearrangement joins TRBV15 to TRBJ1-6, with D unresolved. The CDR3 sequence is 14 residues long. Trimming removed 1 base at V and 11 bases at J, with 12 bases between. Germline lookup yields CDR1 LNHNV and CDR2 YYDKDF (reference sequence). The CDR3 reads CATSRAVEGAPLHF. The CDR3 DNA reads TGTGCCACCAGCAGAGCAGTTGAGGGAGCACCCCTCCACTTT. Drawing the rest from reference TRBV15 and TRBJ1-6, the complete variable domain is DAMVIQNPRYQVTQFGKPVTLSCSQTLNHNVMYWYQQKSSQAPKLLFHYYDKDFNNEADTPDNFQSRRPNTSFCFLDIRSPGLGDTAMYLCATSRAVEGAPLHFGNGTRLTVT.

The chain combines TRBV28 with TRBJ2-7, with D possibly matching TRBD2 (5 bases). V was clipped by 4 bases and J by 3 bases, with 10 bases between them. Per germline, CDR1 MDHEN and CDR2 SYDVKM. The length of the CDR3 is 13 residues. The CDR3 nucleotides are TGTGCCAGCAGTTCCCCAGGAGGCTACGAGCAGTACTTC. This codes for CASSSPGGYEQYF.

The chain joins TRBV7-9 to TRBJ1-2; D is unresolved. CDR1 is SEHNR, CDR2 FQNEAQ, per germline (reference sequence). This CDR3 contains 14 residues. V was cut by 2 bases and J by 6 bases, with 13 bases left in between. This chain's CDR3 is CASSLLNRANGYTF. As DNA, the CDR3 is TGTGCCAGCAGCTTACTAAACAGAGCCAATGGCTACACCTTC.

The V gene is TRBV20-1, the J gene TRBJ1-1; D is unclear. Germline values: CDR1 DFQATT, CDR2 SNEGSKA (reference sequence). This CDR3 has 11 residues. V lost 3 bases and J lost 0, with 2 bases in between. The CDR3 sequence: CSASMNTEAFF. The CDR3 DNA is TGCAGTGCTAGCATGAACACTGAAGCTTTCTTT.

Of note for this clone: Its ends do not fully match the called genes, so a read error is possible. DNA for the CDR3: TGCGCCAGCAGCCACGGGACCGGGGGGCTGTTTTTT. Translating it yields CASSHGTGGLFF. The V and J genes are TRBV4-3 and TRBJ2-2, with a possible D match to TRBD2 (6 bases). This CDR3 region has 12 residues. CDR1 LGHNA and CDR2 YSLEER come from the germline V gene.

V and J are TRBV23-1 and TRBJ2-7, with 8 bases that match TRBD1. TRBV23-1 counts as an open reading frame of uncertain function. J lost 5 bases, V lost 4 bases, and 10 bases had no gene match. The CDR3 spans 15 residues. The CDR3 sequence: CASSPRDRLTHEQYF. As DNA, the CDR3 is TGCGCCAGCAGTCCTCGGGACAGGTTAACTCACGAGCAGTACTTC.

The chain is built from TRBV5-6 and TRBJ2-5; tentatively, D is TRBD1 (6 bases). CDR1 and CDR2 from the germline V gene are SGHDT and YYEEEE. V lost 4 bases and J lost 9, with 16 bases in between. CDR3 size: 13 residues. The CDR3, as DNA: TGTGCCAGCAGCCCACCAGGGGATGTTCCCCAGTACTTC. It is translated as CASSPPGDVPQYF.

This chain uses TRBV7-2 with TRBJ2-5, with 7 positions matching TRBD1. In germline, CDR1 is SGHTA, CDR2 FQGNSA. Trimming cost V 5 bases and J 5 bases; bases outside gene matches: 8. The CDR3 has 14 amino acids. CDR3 protein: CASSPRGGGETQYF. The CDR3 nucleotides read TGTGCCAGCAGCCCTAGAGGGGGCGGGGAGACCCAGTACTTC.

CDR3 in DNA: TGTGCCAGTAGTTTGCCAGGCACAGATACGCAGTATTTT. It codes for CASSLPGTDTQYF. The chain links TRBV19 to TRBJ2-3; unclear D gene. The CDR3 extends over 13 amino acids. Trimming removed 5 bases from V and 1 base from J, with 7 bases in between. Germline V lookup: CDR1 LNHDA, CDR2 SQIVND (reference sequence).

The J gene is TRBJ2-7, the V gene TRBV5-4; TRBD1 might be the D (5 bases). The CDR3 covers 13 residues. The germline V gene has CDR1 SGHNT and CDR2 YYREEE (reference sequence). Trimming cost V 0 bases and J 7 bases, with 11 bases left between them. The CDR3 nucleotides read TGTGCCAGCAGCTTGGAGGGGCCACGAGAGCAGTACTTC. This sequence encodes CASSLEGPREQYF.

This clone showed up just once. This rearrangement joins TRBV6-1 to TRBJ2-1; 8 nucleotides match TRBD2. Germline trimming cut 4 bases from V and 6 bases from J; bases unmatched to any gene: 17. This CDR3 has 18 amino acids. Germline V gene sequence: CDR1 MNHNS, CDR2 SASEGT. CDR3 sequence (DNA): TGTGCCAGCAGTGTGAAAGGGCGGGGGGCTCCCCGACGCAATGAGCAGTTCTTC. Protein: CASSVKGRGAPRRNEQFF.